The 14 T cell receptor beta chains below all came from one sample that was sequenced in a study of T cell repertoires in cytomegalovirus infection. These TCRs are of unknown antigen specificity. TCRdb re-derived calls from the reads in MiXCR, one entry per CDR3 protein. The sample has approximately 990,000 distinct CDR3 sequences, around a third seen once; the top ten hold over 12%. This sample comprised cultured CD8+ T cells from PBMCs, obtained from culture after CMV antigen stimulation. The source is a human donor in good health (CMV status not recorded). Some clones in this sample may be carry-over from other donors' samples.

J is TRBJ2-5 and V is TRBV7-3; no clear D gene. V gave up 0 bases and J gave up 1 base, with 12 bases separating them. Germline loops: CDR1 SGHTA, CDR2 FQGTGA. CDR3 length: 16 residues. The CDR3 region has the DNA TGTGCCAGCAGCTTAACTTCGGTCAGACTCCAAGAGACCCAGTACTTC. It encodes CASSLTSVRLQETQYF.

This clonotype was seen at least ten times. The genes are TRBV7-9 and TRBJ1-4, with 7 positions matching TRBD1. V was clipped by 1 base and J by 6 bases; unmatched bases: 14. Germline CDR1 is SEHNR and CDR2 is FQNEAQ (reference sequence). The CDR3 sequence is 18 residues long. CDR3 sequence: CASSLGFKGAPLDEKLFF. Written as DNA, the CDR3 is TGTGCCAGCAGCTTAGGTTTCAAGGGGGCGCCTCTGGATGAAAAACTGTTTTTT.

This clonotype was picked up a small number of times. This rearrangement joins TRBV7-8 to TRBJ2-1, with 8 bases lining up with TRBD2. CDR1 and CDR2 from the germline V gene are SGHVS and FQNEAQ. The V segment lost 8 bases and the J segment 9 bases; nucleotides outside the gene matches: 9. The CDR3 totals 13 residues. In DNA form, the CDR3 reads TGTGCCAGCGTAAACCGGGGGGGCAGTGAGCAGTTCTTC. As protein: CASVNRGGSEQFF.

The rearrangement links TRBV6-5 to TRBJ1-1, with D possibly TRBD1 on 6 matching bases. V lost 6 bases and J 1 base, leaving 12 bases between the germline ends. This CDR3 is 14 amino acids long. Germline CDR1 and CDR2: MNHEY and SVGAGI. The CDR3 loop is CASRQQGSNTEAFF. CDR3 nucleotides: TGTGCCAGCAGACAACAGGGTTCGAACACTGAAGCTTTCTTT.

The genes are TRBV6-5 and TRBJ1-1; D possibly corresponds to TRBD1 (6 bases). The germline CDR1 and CDR2 sequences are MNHEY and SVGAGI. CDR3 length equals 14 residues. V was trimmed by 2 bases and J by 4 bases, leaving 11 bases between them. The CDR3, as DNA: TGTGCCAGCAGTTACCGGGGGCTCCTCACTGAAGCTTTCTTT. Translating gives CASSYRGLLTEAFF.

This clonotype was counted between two and nine times. The chain joins TRBV12-3 or TRBV12-4 to TRBJ2-2; D tentatively fits TRBD1 or TRBD2 (5 bases each). V was shortened by 4 bases and J by 7 bases, with 10 bases between the two germline ends. The CDR3 is 13 amino acids. The CDR3 region has the DNA TGTGCCAGCAGTTCCTGGGACGGCGGGGAGCTGTTTTTT. Translating gives CASSSWDGGELFF.

This sequence joins TRBV10-1 and TRBJ1-1; D ambiguous. V was shortened by 6 bases and J by 7 bases, with 12 bases between the two germline ends. Germline V lookup: CDR1 WNHNN, CDR2 SYGVQD (reference sequence). There are 12 residues in the CDR3. The CDR3 DNA reads TGCGCCAGCAGCCCACTCACGGGTGAAGCTTTCTTT. Its protein is CASSPLTGEAFF.

This clonotype has at least ten counts. The chain has TRBV7-2 and TRBJ2-1; 12 bases agree with TRBD2. This CDR3 contains 16 residues. After removal of 4 bases from V and 4 bases from J, the junction contained 5 bases not matched to a gene. Germline lookup yields CDR1 SGHTA and CDR2 FQGNSA. CDR3 nucleotide sequence: TGTGCCAGCAGCTGGGCTAGCGGGGGGGGTTACAATGAGCAGTTCTTC. Protein: CASSWASGGGYNEQFF.

This clonotype appeared a few times. The rearrangement joins TRBV24-1 to TRBJ2-1; 7 bases map to TRBD1. The CDR3 runs 15 residues. CDR1 is KGHDR, CDR2 SFDVKD, per germline. V dropped 1 base and J dropped 3; count of bases not matched to a gene: 2. The CDR3 DNA reads TGTGCCACCAGTGATTTTAACAGGGGCTACAATGAGCAGTTCTTC. It codes for CATSDFNRGYNEQFF.

In this sample, this clonotype turned up once. The chain employs TRBV6-6 and TRBJ2-7; possibly TRBD1 for D (7 bases). Between the trimmed V and J ends, which lost 6 bases and 6 bases, there was a span of 18 bases. There are 14 residues in the CDR3. In germline, CDR1 is MNHNY, CDR2 SVGAGI (reference sequence). DNA for the CDR3: TGTGCCAGCAGCCCCGGACCAGGGGGAGGCGAGCAGTACGTC. Translated, it gives CASSPGPGGGEQYV.

This chain joins TRBV6-6 and TRBJ2-7; tentatively, D is TRBD1 or TRBD2 (5 bases each). V lost 5 bases to trimming and J lost 1 base, with 12 bases between them. Germline V lookup: CDR1 MNHNY, CDR2 SVGAGI (reference sequence). The CDR3 runs 14 residues. CDR3 residues: CASSTPGRSYEQYV. The CDR3 DNA reads TGTGCCAGCAGTACTCCGGGACGTTCCTACGAGCAGTACGTC.

The chain uses TRBV20-1 and TRBJ2-2; 8 positions match TRBD1. Germline values: CDR1 DFQATT, CDR2 SNEGSKA (reference sequence). CDR3 length equals 16 residues. Trimming removed 1 base from V and 4 bases from J; junction bases left unmatched: 8. CDR3 bases: TGCAGTGCTAGAGTACCCGGACAGGGTCGCACCGGGGAGCTGTTTTTT. Amino acid sequence: CSARVPGQGRTGELFF.

CDR3 protein: CASSTTPRLAASTDTQYF. The CDR3 coding sequence is TGTGCCAGCAGCACCACCCCCCGCTTGGCGGCAAGCACAGATACGCAGTATTTT. This sequence joins TRBV7-1 and TRBJ2-3; no definite D call. TRBV7-1 is known as an ORF, though its function is uncertain. Trimming shortened V by 5 bases and J by 0 bases, and 21 bases separated the two germline ends. The CDR3 extends over 18 amino acids.

This clonotype was found a few times. The V gene is TRBV7-2, the J gene TRBJ1-5, with D tentatively TRBD1 (5 bases). Looked up from germline, CDR1 is SGHTA and CDR2 is FQGNSA. The ends were cut back, 5 bases at V and 3 bases at J, with 14 bases in the middle. The CDR3 runs to 15 residues. The CDR3, as DNA: TGTGCCAGCAGCCCTCGGGGCGGTAACAATCAGCCCCAGCATTTT. This translates into CASSPRGGNNQPQHF. Supplemented by reference TRBV7-2 and TRBJ1-5, the full variable domain reads GAGVSQSPSNKVTEKGKDVELRCDPISGHTALYWYRQSLGQGLEFLIYFQGNSAPDKSGLPSDRFSAERTGGSVSTLTIQRTQQEDSAVYLCASSPRGGNNQPQHFGDGTRLSIL.